The entry that follows covers one T cell receptor (beta chain) sequence. No antigen is known for it. Nothing much larger sits one base from this clone, and base qualities are not available. The V end gives up 9 bases and the J end 7 bases, leaving 12 bases in the junction not matched to a gene. CDR1 MNHEY and CDR2 SVGAGI are derived from the germline V gene. From the cysteine up to the phenylalanine, the CDR3 has a length of 14 residues. Only the CDR3 DNA is retained, 42 bases long and in frame from the first base. The sample belongs to a study of blood T cell repertoires in COVID-19 (dated by TCRdb to the early 2020s). Looking at the study overall: Samples covering the acute and convalescent phases of COVID-19 were provided by collaborators in the United States, Italy and Spain. Sample metadata almost always included a de-identified subject ID, COVID-19 status, age in years and sex. A freely available public database, intended as a resource for researchers studying the immune response to SARS-CoV-2, is where the repertoires were released. Where available, HLA class I and class II types were taken from metadata supplied by the sample provider and were not determined by assay-based typing. The samples were drawn from two sources: the first 160 participants of the ongoing ImmuneRACE study, and approximately 1,300 subjects contributed by 6 global collaborators. The prospective study material was composed of cDNA or gDNA derived from T cells, B-cell-depleted T cells, or PBMCs. Deeply sampled blood TCRbeta repertoires from subjects exposed to, actively infected with, or recovered from COVID-19 were included in the dataset.

The immunoSEQ Assay, a bias-controlled multiplex PCR, was used to amplify TCRbeta CDR3 regions from genomic DNA. On the study's bioinformatics: The number of nucleated cells in each sample was estimated by amplification of reference gene primers within the assay. To quantify the absolute abundance of each unique TCRbeta CDR3 rearrangement, sequence reads were collapsed and filtered. For each sample, productive Simpson clonality was calculated as the square root of Simpson's diversity index over productive rearrangements. The immuneACCESS repertoire file appears here via TCRdb, limited to in-frame rearrangements. These files lack a portion of the clones; in checked studies, under half of the deficit traces to unresolved V genes, and the cause of the others is not known. Clone size and the V and J calls come from that table; the DNA yielded D and trimming. The sample table shows under 300,000 clones, and 86% are seen once. Jointly, the top ten make up about 12% of the sample.

In Seattle, one collaborating source enrolled patients while the infection was active and tracked those patients longitudinally over the course of disease. Whole blood was collected in K2EDTA tubes by collaborating institutions according to the institutions' own protocols. For TCRbeta analysis, collaborators shipped samples in one of three forms: frozen whole blood, isolated PBMCs, or DNA extracted from either of those sample types. The full study reports these points: How much clinical and demographic metadata was included differed by source and by participant, and the metadata was provided uncurated.

Sequenced sample: peripheral blood. This clonotype was sampled from a woman between 25 and 40 years old with COVID-19, enrolled during active disease. The receptor chain draws on TRBV6-5 and TRBJ2-3; 8 middle bases align to TRBD2. For the CDR3, the sequence is CASRGGGSVNTQYF. The sequenced DNA: TGTGCCAGTCGGGGGGGCGGAAGTGTAAATACGCAGTATTTT.